The next 27 T cell receptor beta chains were all read from a single sample in a study of control samples from healthy donors and cancer patients (dated by TCRdb to the early 2020s). Library generation was performed with the immunoSEQ multiplex PCR assay. Held by TCRdb, this immuneACCESS table contains in-frame sequences only and omits some clones. Under half of the omission traces to an unresolved V gene where checked; the cause of the rest is unknown. A total of 140,000 or so clones appear in this sample, about 91% of them only once. Of the sample, 3.2% is held by the ten largest clones. Source material: blood. These receptors were collected from a man aged 25 to 40 in good health.

The table lists this clone with a count of one. The V call is TRBV27, the J call TRBJ1-2; D is undetermined. The germline V and J ends were trimmed by 2 bases and 9 bases, with 13 bases remaining between them. Germline CDR1 reads MNHEY; CDR2 reads SMNVEV (reference sequence). This CDR3 has 13 amino acids. CDR3 protein: CASSLTDRTSYTF. The CDR3 bases are TGTGCCAGCAGTTTAACAGACCGAACCAGCTACACCTTC.

The gene calls are TRBV19 and TRBJ1-1, with 8 bases identical to TRBD1. The length of the CDR3 is 13 residues. V lost 10 bases to trimming and J lost 5 bases; unmatched junction nucleotides: 9. Germline V gene data show CDR1 as LNHDA and CDR2 as SQIVND (reference sequence). The CDR3 is CATSPGGQTEAFF. The CDR3 nucleotides read TGTGCCACCTCACCAGGGGGCCAGACTGAAGCTTTCTTT.

This chain connects TRBV5-6 to TRBJ1-2; weak D call: TRBD1 (5 bases). The CDR3 is made up of 15 amino acids. Trimming pared 0 bases from V and 4 bases from J, leaving 13 bases between. The germline gives CDR1 SGHDT, CDR2 YYEEEE. CDR3 in DNA: TGTGCCAGCAGCTTGGCGCGGGGGTTGGTCTATGGCTACACCTTC. This translates into CASSLARGLVYGYTF.

This sequence joins TRBV11-2 and TRBJ1-6; 8 nucleotides align to TRBD1. CDR3 length: 16 residues. The trim removed 1 base at V and 9 bases at J, leaving 8 bases unmatched. CDR1 SGHAT and CDR2 FQNNGV come from the germline V gene. The CDR3 loop reads CASSLVRGQGGSPLHF. CDR3 in DNA: TGTGCCAGCAGCTTAGTCCGAGGACAGGGAGGTTCACCCCTCCACTTT. The full variable domain, in which reference TRBV11-2 and TRBJ1-6 provide the parts outside the CDR3, is EAGVAQSPRYKIIEKRQSVAFWCNPISGHATLYWYQQILGQGPKLLIQFQNNGVVDDSQLPKDRFSAERLKGVDSTLKIQPAKLEDSAVYLCASSLVRGQGGSPLHFGNGTRLTVT.

CDR3 sequence (DNA): TGTGCCAGCAGTTACTCGTCTGGGGCCGCAGATACGCAGTATTTT. As protein: CASSYSSGAADTQYF. The rearrangement uses TRBV6-5 and TRBJ2-3; tentative D call: TRBD1 (5 bases). Trimming removed 0 bases at V and 4 bases at J, with 11 bases between. The CDR3 has 15 amino acids. Germline V gives CDR1 MNHEY, CDR2 SVGAGI.

The gene calls are TRBV7-6 and TRBJ1-1, with TRBD1 as a possible D gene (6 bases). Trimming removed 2 bases at V and 5 bases at J, with 15 bases between. Per the germline V gene, CDR1 is SGHVS and CDR2 is FNYEAQ. The CDR3 spans 15 residues. The CDR3 DNA sequence: TGTGCCAGCAGCTTATACCCGACAGGTTTGACTGAAGCTTTCTTT. It translates to CASSLYPTGLTEAFF.

The J gene is TRBJ1-1, the V gene TRBV4-1, with 8 bases aligning to TRBD1. The CDR3 is 16 residues long. With V trimmed by 2 bases and J by 2 bases, 7 bases remained unmatched. Germline CDR1 MGHRA, CDR2 YSYEKL. The CDR3 nucleotides read TGCGCCAGCAGCCAAACAGCAGGGGGCGCAAACACTGAAGCTTTCTTT. Translating gives CASSQTAGGANTEAFF.

This CDR3 is CASSQVGGPTEAFF. CDR3 DNA sequence: TGCGCCAGCAGCCAAGTCGGCGGTCCCACTGAAGCTTTCTTT. The gene calls are TRBV4-1 and TRBJ1-1; no reliable D call. With 1 base removed from V and 4 bases from J, the gap between germline ends came to 10 bases. Per germline, CDR1 MGHRA and CDR2 YSYEKL. This CDR3 has 14 residues.

The chain is built from TRBV6-5 and TRBJ2-1, with 9 bases that match TRBD1. CDR1 MNHEY and CDR2 SVGAGI come from the germline V gene. V was pared by 6 bases and J by 4 bases, with 4 bases of the junction left unmatched. The CDR3 spans 14 residues. The CDR3 sequence is CASRGGTGYNEQFF. In nucleotides, the CDR3 is TGTGCCAGCAGAGGCGGGACAGGGTACAATGAGCAGTTCTTC.

The rearrangement uses TRBV28 and TRBJ2-7, with D uncertain. CDR1 and CDR2 (germline): MDHEN, SYDVKM. The CDR3 length is 14 residues. V gave up 1 base and J gave up 7 bases, with 14 bases separating them. The CDR3 loop reads CASSLSGPEKEQYF. The CDR3 nucleotides are TGTGCCAGCAGTTTATCTGGACCAGAGAAAGAGCAGTACTTC. Full variable domain (remainder filled in from reference TRBV28 and TRBJ2-7): DVKVTQSSRYLVKRTGEKVFLECVQDMDHENMFWYRQDPGLGLRLIYFSYDVKMKEKGDIPEGYSVSREKKERFSLILESASTNQTSMYLCASSLSGPEKEQYFGPGTRLTVT.

This chain joins TRBV5-1 and TRBJ1-5; D unresolved. Trimming removed 0 bases at V and 2 bases at J, with 6 bases between. The CDR3 contains 14 residues. Germline V lookup: CDR1 SGHRS, CDR2 YFSETQ. Written as DNA, the CDR3 is TGCGCCAGCAGCTTGGATCCACGCAATCAGCCCCAGCATTTT. Residues: CASSLDPRNQPQHF. The whole variable domain, remainder taken from reference TRBV5-1 and TRBJ1-5, is KAGVTQTPRYLIKTRGQQVTLSCSPISGHRSVSWYQQTPGQGLQFLFEYFSETQRNKGNFPGRFSGRQFSNSRSEMNVSTLELGDSALYLCASSLDPRNQPQHFGDGTRLSIL.

On this clone: Sequence at one end of the junction differs from germline and may be a read error. The chain carries TRBV7-9 and TRBJ2-5, with unresolved D. The CDR3 covers 14 residues. Germline V gives CDR1 SEHNR, CDR2 FQNEAQ (reference sequence). The CDR3 DNA reads TGTGCCAGCAGCCCTACGACCCTGGAAGAGGCCCAGTACTTC. Protein sequence: CASSPTTLEEAQYF.

This clone was detected only once. The chain couples TRBV18 to TRBJ1-1; 7 bases fit TRBD1. This CDR3 has 15 amino acids. Germline loops: CDR1 KGHSH, CDR2 LQKENI. The trim removed 6 bases at V and 0 bases at J, leaving 7 bases unmatched. The CDR3 region has the DNA TGTGCCAGCTCTCTGGACAGGAGTTTGAACACTGAAGCTTTCTTT. Its translation: CASSLDRSLNTEAFF.

This rearrangement joins TRBV27 to TRBJ1-5; TRBD1 might be the D (5 bases). Germline CDR1 reads MNHEY; CDR2 reads SMNVEV (reference sequence). The ends were cut back, 7 bases at V and 3 bases at J, with 10 bases in the middle. The CDR3 consists of 13 residues. CDR3 amino acids: CASKGPLNQPQHF. The CDR3 DNA sequence: TGTGCCAGCAAGGGGCCTCTCAATCAGCCCCAGCATTTT.

The genes are TRBV19 and TRBJ1-4; D unresolved. Germline CDR1 and CDR2: LNHDA and SQIVND (reference sequence). V was clipped by 1 base and J by 0 bases, with 6 bases between them. CDR3 length equals 15 residues. Written as DNA, the CDR3 is TGTGCCAGTAGTATAGTGGGGTCAACTAATGAAAAACTGTTTTTT. Translation gives CASSIVGSTNEKLFF.

This clone was counted a single time. The genes are TRBV5-6 and TRBJ1-1; the D is unclear. Germline V lookup: CDR1 SGHDT, CDR2 YYEEEE. Trimming took off 0 bases at V and 0 bases at J, with 9 bases between the two ends. The CDR3 runs 15 residues. The CDR3 region is CASSLVDMLNTEAFF. The CDR3 DNA reads TGTGCCAGCAGCTTGGTTGACATGCTGAACACTGAAGCTTTCTTT.

V usage is TRBV7-9 and J usage is TRBJ2-3, with D perhaps TRBD1 (6 bases). The CDR3 covers 16 residues. V was trimmed by 2 bases and J by 1 base, leaving 13 bases between them. CDR1 and CDR2 (germline): SEHNR, FQNEAQ (reference sequence). The chain's CDR3 is CASSLNARGGTDTQYF. DNA of the CDR3: TGTGCCAGCAGCTTAAATGCCAGGGGAGGCACAGATACGCAGTATTTT. The full variable domain, with the rest looked up from reference TRBV7-9 and TRBJ2-3, is DTGVSQNPRHKITKRGQNVTFRCDPISEHNRLYWYRQTLGQGPEFLTYFQNEAQLEKSRLLSDRFSAERPKGSFSTLEIQRTEQGDSAMYLCASSLNARGGTDTQYFGPGTRLTVL.

The chain recombines TRBV5-1 with TRBJ1-1, with a tentative D call TRBD1 (5 bases). Germline V gene sequence: CDR1 SGHRS, CDR2 YFSETQ. Trimming pared 0 bases from V and 3 bases from J, leaving 15 bases between. The length of the CDR3 is 16 residues. In DNA, the CDR3 is TGCGCCAGCAGCTTGGATGAAGGGATGGGGGACACTGAAGCTTTCTTT. Its protein product is CASSLDEGMGDTEAFF. The full variable domain, in which reference TRBV5-1 and TRBJ1-1 provide the parts outside the CDR3, is KAGVTQTPRYLIKTRGQQVTLSCSPISGHRSVSWYQQTPGQGLQFLFEYFSETQRNKGNFPGRFSGRQFSNSRSEMNVSTLELGDSALYLCASSLDEGMGDTEAFFGQGTRLTVV.

The chain joins TRBV14 to TRBJ2-1, with 12 bases lining up with TRBD1. CDR1 is SGHDN and CDR2 is FVKESK in the germline V gene. This CDR3 region has 17 residues. Germline trimming cut 4 bases from V and 7 bases from J; bases unmatched to any gene: 11. The CDR3 DNA sequence: TGTGCCAGCAGCCTTTTACCGGGACAGGGGGCGCGGAATGAGCAGTTCTTC. Translating it yields CASSLLPGQGARNEQFF.

The chain joins TRBV5-6 to TRBJ2-3; D may be TRBD2 (6 bases). V lost 4 bases and J 3 bases, leaving 15 bases between the germline ends. Germline CDR1 is SGHDT and CDR2 is YYEEEE. The CDR3 is 15 residues long. The CDR3 coding sequence is TGTGCCAGCAGCGCCGAGGCGGGACTTACAGATACGCAGTATTTT. Amino acid sequence: CASSAEAGLTDTQYF. Supplemented by reference TRBV5-6 and TRBJ2-3, the full variable domain reads DAGVTQSPTHLIKTRGQQVTLRCSPKSGHDTVSWYQQALGQGPQFIFQYYEEEERQRGNFPDRFSGHQFPNYSSELNVNALLLGDSALYLCASSAEAGLTDTQYFGPGTRLTVL.

This clone was detected only once. The rearrangement joins TRBV7-8 to TRBJ2-1; TRBD2 might be the D (6 bases). The V end lost 5 bases, the J end lost 0 bases, and 14 bases lay between the germline ends. This CDR3 has 16 residues. Germline V gene lookup returns CDR1 SGHVS and CDR2 FQNEAQ. The CDR3 DNA reads as TGTGCCAGCAGCCCCGTTGCGGGGAGCTCCTACAATGAGCAGTTCTTC. This codes for CASSPVAGSSYNEQFF.

This sequence joins TRBV5-1 and TRBJ1-6; D is perhaps TRBD1 (5 bases). The CDR3 is 14 amino acids. CDR1 and CDR2 (germline): SGHRS, YFSETQ. With 0 bases removed from V and 10 bases from J, the gap between germline ends came to 11 bases. The DNA of the CDR3 is TGCGCCAGCAGCTTGGAGGCAGGGAGGTCACCCCTCCACTTT. It translates to CASSLEAGRSPLHF. The full variable domain, completed using reference TRBV5-1 and TRBJ1-6, is KAGVTQTPRYLIKTRGQQVTLSCSPISGHRSVSWYQQTPGQGLQFLFEYFSETQRNKGNFPGRFSGRQFSNSRSEMNVSTLELGDSALYLCASSLEAGRSPLHFGNGTRLTVT.

The chain combines TRBV18 with TRBJ1-6; 7 bases are shared with TRBD1. The CDR3 is 13 residues long. The germline CDR1 and CDR2 sequences are KGHSH and LQKENI. J was trimmed by 6 bases and V by 5 bases; bases with no gene match: 1. This CDR3 is CASSTGVNSPLHF. The CDR3 region has the DNA TGTGCCAGCTCAACAGGGGTTAATTCACCCCTCCACTTT.

The chain combines TRBV10-3 with TRBJ2-3; D gene ambiguous. This CDR3 region has 11 residues. From germline, CDR1 is ENHRY and CDR2 SYGVKD. Trimming took off 6 bases at V and 1 base at J, with 2 bases between the two ends. CDR3: CAIRRTDTQYF. The CDR3 coding sequence is TGTGCCATCAGACGCACAGATACGCAGTATTTT.

This chain uses TRBV19 with TRBJ2-3, with D perhaps given as TRBD1 or TRBD2 (7 bases each). Trimming took 3 bases from V and 2 from J, leaving 12 bases between them. The CDR3 is 15 amino acids. CDR1 is LNHDA and CDR2 is SQIVND in the germline V gene (reference sequence). Written as DNA, the CDR3 is TGTGCCAGTAGTATCCAGGGGGGGACCACAGATACGCAGTATTTT. Amino acids: CASSIQGGTTDTQYF.

This rearrangement joins TRBV7-8 to TRBJ2-7, with TRBD1 matching over 10 bases. Germline lookup yields CDR1 SGHVS and CDR2 FQNEAQ. The CDR3 covers 14 residues. Trimming took 3 bases from V and 3 from J; bases not matched to a gene: 2. CDR3 bases: TGTGCCAGCAGCTTGAGGACAGGGGGCTACGAGCAGTACTTC. Its translation is CASSLRTGGYEQYF. Combining the CDR3 with reference TRBV7-8 and TRBJ2-7 gives the whole variable domain GAGVSQSPRYKVAKRGQDVALRCDPISGHVSLFWYQQALGQGPEFLTYFQNEAQLDKSGLPSDRFFAERPEGSVSTLKIQRTQQEDSAVYLCASSLRTGGYEQYFGPGTRLTVT.

This clone was observed a single time. The chain links TRBV19 to TRBJ1-1; D ambiguous. The germline gives CDR1 LNHDA, CDR2 SQIVND (reference sequence). The CDR3 sequence is 12 residues long. V gave up 3 bases and J gave up 5 bases, with 7 bases separating them. The CDR3 protein is CASSIARTEAFF. For the CDR3, the DNA is TGTGCCAGTAGTATCGCTAGGACTGAAGCTTTCTTT.